Listed below are T cell receptor beta chains from one sample, sequenced in a study of T cells in Graves' hyperthyroidism and ophthalmopathy. TCRdb called the multiplex PCR reads again in MiXCR, with one record for every CDR3 protein. The sample holds fewer than 600,000 distinct CDR3 sequences, 14% seen once. Sequencing was carried out using blood. Source of these receptors: a woman aged 40 to 50 with Graves' hyperthyroidism. CDR3s include the opening cysteine and the closing phenylalanine or tryptophan. Fields, in order: clone size, J gene, D gene, V gene, CDR3 protein, CDR3 DNA. D genes are given only for firm matches. Rows may omit the clone size; those that give it use once, few, many or a size class.

>few|TRBJ1-5|NA|TRBV3-1
CASSPGDYREGNQPQHF
TGTGCCAGCAGCCCAGGCGATTACAGGGAAGGCAATCAGCCCCAGCATTTT
>many|TRBJ1-5|NA|TRBV6-2/TRBV6-3
CASSYSTTTGLHSNQPQHF
TGTGCCAGCAGTTACTCGACGACAACAGGGCTCCATAGCAATCAGCCCCAGCATTTT
>many|TRBJ2-1|TRBD1|TRBV2
CASSSDRGSSYNEQFF
TGTGCCAGCAGCTCCGACAGGGGAAGCTCCTACAATGAGCAGTTCTTC
>many|TRBJ2-7|NA|TRBV12-3/TRBV12-4
CASSLRASYEQYF
TGTGCCAGCAGTTTGAGGGCTTCCTACGAGCAGTACTTC
>NA|TRBJ2-2|NA|TRBV5-5
CASSLAGLYSNTGELFF
TGTGCCAGCAGCTTGGCCGGCCTTTACTCGAACACCGGGGAGCTGTTTTTT
>many|TRBJ2-1|NA|TRBV27
CASSSPPSDNEQFF
TGTGCCAGCAGTTCCCCCCCTAGCGACAATGAGCAGTTCTTC
>many|TRBJ2-3|TRBD1|TRBV28
CASRQGAAFTDTQYF
TGTGCCAGCAGACAGGGGGCGGCCTTCACAGATACGCAGTATTTT
>many|TRBJ1-1|NA|TRBV5-1
CASSPAGENTEAFF
TGCGCCAGCAGCCCCGCAGGGGAGAACACTGAAGCTTTCTTT
>many|TRBJ1-1|NA|TRBV18
CASSPEMNTEAFF
TGTGCCAGCTCACCGGAGATGAACACTGAAGCTTTCTTT
>many|TRBJ2-3|TRBD2|TRBV20-1
CSAVTSGRADTQYF
TGCAGTGCTGTGACTAGCGGGAGGGCGGATACGCAGTATTTT
>many|TRBJ2-7|NA|TRBV27
CASRPMDGVASYEQYF
TGTGCCAGCAGGCCCATGGACGGAGTCGCCTCCTACGAGCAGTACTTC
>NA|TRBJ2-5|NA|TRBV29-1
CSVEGKWRTQYF
TGCAGCGTTGAAGGGAAATGGAGGACCCAGTACTTC
>few|TRBJ1-2|NA|TRBV7-2
CASGLVNDNYGYTF
TGTGCCAGCGGCTTAGTGAATGATAACTATGGCTACACCTTC
>NA|TRBJ1-6|TRBD1|TRBV27
CASKLGTGNSPLHF
TGTGCCAGCAAACTGGGGACAGGGAATTCACCCCTCCACTTT
>few|TRBJ2-3|NA|TRBV6-2/TRBV6-3
CASSYSQADTQYF
TGTGCCAGCAGTTACTCGCAAGCAGATACGCAGTATTTT
>many|TRBJ2-1|TRBD2|TRBV3-1
CASSQAGVAGFEQFF
TGTGCCAGCAGCCAAGCCGGGGTAGCGGGGTTTGAGCAGTTCTTC
>few|TRBJ2-1|TRBD2|TRBV5-1
CASSLVDSGRGDEQFF
TGCGCCAGCAGCTTGGTGGATAGCGGGAGGGGGGATGAGCAGTTCTTC
>many|TRBJ2-3|NA|TRBV11-1
CASSLPAPRDTQYF
TGTGCCAGCAGCTTACCAGCGCCCAGAGATACGCAGTATTTT
>NA|TRBJ2-2|TRBD2|TRBV2
CASSVSLAGVDTGELFF
TGTGCCAGCAGTGTATCCCTGGCGGGAGTTGACACCGGGGAGCTGTTTTTT
>NA|TRBJ1-4|NA|TRBV4-1
CASSQGWRGNEKLFF
TGCGCCAGCAGCCAAGGCTGGCGTGGTAATGAAAAACTGTTTTTT
>few|TRBJ1-6|NA|TRBV7-3
CASSLNQGNSPLHF
TGTGCCAGCAGCTTAAACCAGGGGAATTCACCCCTCCACTTT
>once|TRBJ1-2|TRBD1|TRBV20-1
CSARLSGQGAFYGYTF
TGCAGTGCTAGGCTTTCCGGACAGGGGGCATTCTATGGCTACACCTTC
>few|TRBJ1-6|NA|TRBV6-1
CASKQHHPSTFSSPPLHF
NA
>NA|TRBJ1-4|NA|TRBV19
CASTHAGKNEKLFF
TGTGCCAGTACGCACGCGGGGAAAAATGAAAAACTGTTTTTT
>few|TRBJ1-4|NA|TRBV6-1
CASRLRTANEKLFF
TGTGCCAGCAGACTGAGGACAGCTAATGAAAAACTGTTTTTT
>many|TRBJ2-1|TRBD1|TRBV28
CASSLLIFGQGVVEQFF
TGTGCCAGCAGTTTGCTTATTTTTGGACAGGGAGTCGTTGAGCAGTTCTTC
>many|TRBJ2-1|NA|TRBV27
CASRPQNSYNEQFF
TGTGCCAGCAGGCCCCAAAACTCCTACAATGAGCAGTTCTTC
>many|TRBJ2-3|TRBD1|TRBV7-2
CASSFFGGDSLTDTQYF
TGTGCCAGCAGCTTTTTTGGTGGGGACAGCCTCACAGATACGCAGTATTTT
>few|TRBJ1-1|NA|TRBV30
CAWSVRGSNTEAFF
TGTGCCTGGAGTGTACGGGGGTCGAACACTGAAGCTTTCTTT
>NA|TRBJ1-3|NA|TRBV3-1
CASSQGAGRNAIYF
TGTGCCAGCAGCCAAGGGGCGGGCCGAAACGCCATATATTTT
>few|TRBJ2-1|NA|TRBV4-1
CASSPTRGGDEQFF
TGCGCCAGCAGCCCGACGCGAGGAGGCGATGAGCAGTTCTTC
>NA|TRBJ2-5|NA|TRBV4-1
CASSQVQGTHQETQYF
TGCGCCAGCAGCCAAGTGCAGGGGACCCACCAAGAGACCCAGTACTTC
>many|TRBJ1-1|NA|TRBV29-1
CSVARETEAFF
TGCAGCGTTGCCCGAGAGACTGAAGCTTTCTTT
>many|TRBJ1-1|TRBD1|TRBV2
CASRLTGDTEAFF
TGTGCCAGCAGGTTGACAGGGGACACTGAAGCTTTCTTT
>many|TRBJ2-5|NA|TRBV20-1
CSASPEVRQETQYF
TGCAGTGCTAGTCCCGAGGTCCGCCAAGAGACCCAGTACTTC
>many|TRBJ2-2|TRBD1|TRBV30
CAWSVGTGASGELFF
TGTGCCTGGAGTGTAGGGACAGGGGCTTCCGGGGAGCTGTTTTTT
>many|TRBJ2-3|NA|TRBV3-1
CASSLSPQGTDTQYF
TGTGCCAGCAGCCTTAGCCCCCAGGGAACAGATACGCAGTATTTT
>few|TRBJ1-5|TRBD1|TRBV9
CASSSGQGENQPQHF
TGTGCCAGCAGCTCGGGACAGGGTGAAAATCAGCCCCAGCATTTT
>NA|TRBJ1-4|NA|TRBV7-9
CASSSPEGLREKLFF
TGTGCCAGCAGCAGCCCAGAGGGGTTACGGGAAAAACTGTTTTTT
>NA|TRBJ2-1|NA|TRBV7-6
CASSLVAESSYNEQFF
TGTGCCAGCAGCTTAGTCGCGGAAAGCTCCTACAATGAGCAGTTCTTC
>NA|TRBJ2-7|NA|TRBV15
CATSRVVTGKEQYF
TGTGCCACCAGCAGAGTGGTAACAGGGAAAGAGCAGTACTTC